This T cell receptor (beta chain) was recorded in a study of blood T cell repertoires in COVID-19. The overall study: Italy, Spain and the United States were the sources of the convalescent and acute COVID-19 samples.

Source study methods: Counts of nucleated cells, estimated from reference gene primer amplification, were obtained. Sequencing used immunoSEQ multiplex PCR; TCRdb keeps in-frame clones, though not all of them. V and J calls plus clone size are reproduced from that table; the DNA served to infer D and trimming. Of over 100,000 clones listed, approximately 87% are singletons. V was cut by 3 bases and J by 3 bases, with 8 bases left in between. Germline V gene lookup returns CDR1 MNHEY and CDR2 SVGAGI. This CDR3 has 13 amino acids. The count of this clone is one. The rearrangement joins TRBV6-5 to TRBJ2-5; maybe TRBD1 (6 bases). The specimen sequenced was peripheral blood. The receptor's source is a woman in her fifties or sixties with acute or convalescent COVID-19. Here the CDR3 DNA reads TGTGCCAGCAGTTATGGGACAAAAGAGACCCAGTACTTC. Protein sequence: CASSYGTKETQYF.